One and the same sample provided the 32 T cell receptor beta chains below, sequenced in a study of CD8 T cells in Susac syndrome. The authors reverse transcribed about 0.45 to 1 ug RNA with random hexamers. TCRdb reprocessed the immunoSEQ multiplex PCR reads via MiXCR and lists one record per CDR3 protein. The data hold hundreds of thousands of distinct CDR3 sequences, with approximately 85% observed a single time. Material for sequencing was CD8+ T cells from PBMCs. These receptors all come from a human donor with multiple sclerosis.

The chain couples TRBV9 to TRBJ2-7; D is perhaps TRBD1 or TRBD2 (5 bases each). V lost 6 bases and J lost 2, with 15 bases in between. The CDR3 has 14 residues. CDR1 SGDLS and CDR2 YYNGEE come from the germline V gene. CDR3 protein: CASNEGTAAYEQYF. In DNA form, the CDR3 reads TGTGCCAGCAACGAGGGGACCGCCGCCTACGAGCAGTACTTC.

The chain joins TRBV27 to TRBJ2-1; 7 bases line up with TRBD2. Trimming took 6 bases from V and 8 from J; bases not matched to a gene: 19. The CDR3 sequence is 17 residues long. Germline lookup yields CDR1 MNHEY and CDR2 SMNVEV (reference sequence). In DNA, the CDR3 is TGTGCCAGCAGCCTGGGAGGGAGGGCCCTCGGAGTCCATGAGCAGTTCTTC. Residues: CASSLGGRALGVHEQFF.

This clonotype was observed a handful of times. The genes are TRBV5-4 and TRBJ1-2; D not resolved. The V gene lost 0 bases and the J gene lost 8 bases, with 14 bases spanning the gap. CDR1 is SGHNT and CDR2 is YYREEE in the germline V gene (reference sequence). The CDR3 is made up of 14 amino acids. DNA of the CDR3: TGTGCCAGCAGCTTGGCCGAGGGTCCAACAGGCTACACCTTC. Its translation: CASSLAEGPTGYTF.

This clonotype was found once. The gene calls are TRBV29-1 and TRBJ2-5; D is perhaps TRBD1 or TRBD2 (5 bases each). The CDR3 is made up of 15 amino acids. Per germline, CDR1 SQVTM and CDR2 ANQGSEA. V shed 3 bases and J shed 1 base, with 15 bases lying between them. This chain's CDR3 is CSVDGWGLSQETQYF. CDR3 sequence (DNA): TGCAGCGTTGACGGTTGGGGGTTGTCCCAAGAGACCCAGTACTTC.

V usage is TRBV11-2 and J usage is TRBJ2-4, with unresolved D. V lost 9 bases and J lost 0, with 21 bases in between. The CDR3 sequence is 17 residues long. In germline, CDR1 is SGHAT, CDR2 FQNNGV. The CDR3 protein is CASVLLLGRPAKNIQYF. The DNA for the CDR3 is TGTGCCAGTGTCTTACTCCTGGGCAGACCAGCCAAAAACATTCAGTACTTC.

The chain uses TRBV4-3 and TRBJ2-7; 8 positions match TRBD1. The CDR3 runs 15 residues. CDR1 is LGHNA, CDR2 YSLEER, per germline. Trimming at V came to 1 base and at J to 6 bases, leaving 8 bases not matched to a gene. This CDR3 reads CASSQGGRGLGEQYF. CDR3 nucleotide sequence: TGCGCCAGCAGCCAAGGGGGCAGGGGGCTCGGCGAGCAGTACTTC.

The chain combines TRBV27 with TRBJ1-1; tentatively, D is TRBD1 (5 bases). Germline CDR1 MNHEY, CDR2 SMNVEV (reference sequence). This CDR3 has 12 amino acids. Trimming took 8 bases from V and 4 from J, leaving 11 bases between them. The CDR3 is CASQGWGTEAFF. CDR3 coding DNA: TGTGCCAGCCAGGGCTGGGGCACTGAAGCTTTCTTT.

The V gene is TRBV19, the J gene TRBJ2-7, with TRBD1 identical over 8 bases. The V gene end was trimmed by 5 bases and the J gene end by 5 bases; junction bases not matched to a gene: 5. Germline-derived CDR1 and CDR2 are LNHDA and SQIVND (reference sequence). The CDR3 has 13 amino acids. In nucleotides, the CDR3 is TGTGCCAGTAGTTGGACAGGGATCCACGAGCAGTACTTC. Its protein product is CASSWTGIHEQYF.

This chain uses TRBV4-1 with TRBJ1-2; a weak D match, TRBD1 (5 bases). The CDR3 length is 15 residues. Per the germline V gene, CDR1 is MGHRA and CDR2 is YSYEKL. The V end lost 0 bases, the J end lost 4 bases, and 12 bases lay between the germline ends. CDR3 sequence (DNA): TGCGCCAGCAGCCAAGATCAGGGACGGGCCTATGGCTACACCTTC. It yields the protein CASSQDQGRAYGYTF.

This clonotype came up a few times. This sequence joins TRBV28 and TRBJ1-1; no reliable D call. Trimming took 3 bases from V and 6 from J, leaving 8 bases between them. The germline CDR1 and CDR2 sequences are MDHEN and SYDVKM. The CDR3 extends over 12 amino acids. The CDR3 nucleotides are TGTGCCAGCAGTTTTGCGGGATCTGAAGCTTTCTTT. This sequence encodes CASSFAGSEAFF. Filled out from reference TRBV28 and TRBJ1-1, the complete variable domain reads DVKVTQSSRYLVKRTGEKVFLECVQDMDHENMFWYRQDPGLGLRLIYFSYDVKMKEKGDIPEGYSVSREKKERFSLILESASTNQTSMYLCASSFAGSEAFFGQGTRLTVV.

The chain uses TRBV27 and TRBJ2-1; TRBD2 matches at 7 bases. This CDR3 has 14 amino acids. In germline, CDR1 is MNHEY, CDR2 SMNVEV (reference sequence). After removal of 10 bases from V and 1 base from J, the junction contained 7 bases not matched to a gene. CDR3 sequence reads: CANRRESSYNEQFF. CDR3 DNA sequence: TGTGCCAATAGGCGGGAGTCTTCCTACAATGAGCAGTTCTTC.

Written as DNA, the CDR3 is TGTGCCATCAGTGACGGGTCGGAGGGCAGCTATGGCTACACCTTC. This codes for CAISDGSEGSYGYTF. The rearrangement uses TRBV10-3 and TRBJ1-2; D gene unclear. Trimming cost V 3 bases and J 4 bases, with 15 bases left between them. This CDR3 is 15 amino acids long. Germline CDR1 ENHRY, CDR2 SYGVKD.

This chain joins TRBV29-1 and TRBJ1-4; tentative D call: TRBD1 (5 bases). Trimming removed 7 bases at V and 3 bases at J, with 9 bases between. Germline V gene data show CDR1 as SQVTM and CDR2 as ANQGSEA. The CDR3 consists of 12 residues. CDR3 nucleotide sequence: TGCAGCGGGGGGGAGGCTAATGAAAAACTGTTTTTT. Translated: CSGGEANEKLFF.

This chain joins TRBV4-1 and TRBJ2-1; 10 bases fit TRBD2. This CDR3 has 15 amino acids. Germline V gene data show CDR1 as MGHRA and CDR2 as YSYEKL. Trimming cost V 0 bases and J 7 bases; bases outside gene matches: 3. The DNA of the CDR3 is TGCGCCAGCAGCCAAGATGGACTAGCGGATAATGAGCAGTTCTTC. Translated: CASSQDGLADNEQFF.

J is TRBJ2-1 and V is TRBV6-2 or TRBV6-3; weak D call: TRBD1 (6 bases). V lost 2 bases and J 15 bases, leaving 20 bases between the germline ends. Looked up from germline, CDR1 is MNHEY and CDR2 is SVGEGT. The CDR3 loop spans 14 amino acids. CDR3 in DNA: TGTGCCAGCAGTTACGGGGACAATGCAATCTCTGGGTTCTTC. Translating gives CASSYGDNAISGFF.

The chain carries TRBV2 and TRBJ1-1; TRBD1 is a possible D gene (5 bases). Deletions cut 0 bases from V and 6 bases from J, with 11 bases between. Germline CDR1 SNHLY, CDR2 FYNNEI. CDR3 length equals 14 residues. Here the CDR3 reads CASSEAPGSSEAFF. CDR3 nucleotides: TGTGCCAGCAGTGAAGCGCCAGGGAGCTCTGAAGCTTTCTTT. Full variable domain (remainder filled in from reference TRBV2 and TRBJ1-1): EPEVTQTPSHQVTQMGQEVILRCVPISNHLYFYWYRQILGQKVEFLVSFYNNEISEKSEIFDDQFSVERPDGSNFTLKIRSTKLEDSAMYFCASSEAPGSSEAFFGQGTRLTVV.

The J gene is TRBJ1-5, the V gene TRBV5-6; D ambiguous. The V gene's germline CDR1 is SGHDT and CDR2 YYEEEE. The CDR3 sequence is 15 residues long. With 1 base removed from V and 0 bases from J, the gap between germline ends came to 8 bases. The CDR3 sequence: CASSLFSDSNQPQHF. The CDR3 DNA reads as TGTGCCAGCAGCTTGTTCAGTGATAGCAATCAGCCCCAGCATTTT.

The chain carries TRBV11-2 and TRBJ2-1; D is perhaps TRBD1 (5 bases). There are 16 residues in the CDR3. The germline gives CDR1 SGHAT, CDR2 FQNNGV. V lost 0 bases and J 8 bases, leaving 17 bases between the germline ends. CDR3 sequence (DNA): TGTGCCAGCAGCTTAGATAACCCGCAGGGTTGGGATGAGCAGTTCTTC. This encodes CASSLDNPQGWDEQFF.

The chain recombines TRBV20-1 with TRBJ1-1; D ambiguous. The CDR3 contains 14 residues. The V end lost 3 bases, the J end lost 0 bases, and 11 bases lay between the germline ends. Germline values: CDR1 DFQATT, CDR2 SNEGSKA (reference sequence). The CDR3 nucleotides are TGCAGTGCTAGTGACCCAGGACTGAACACTGAAGCTTTCTTT. This encodes CSASDPGLNTEAFF.

This chain uses TRBV5-6 with TRBJ2-3, with TRBD2 matching 8 bases. The length of the CDR3 is 16 residues. Germline-derived CDR1 and CDR2 are SGHDT and YYEEEE. J lost 0 bases, V lost 4 bases, and 7 bases had no gene match. CDR3 protein: CASSLELAASTDTQYF. The CDR3 region has the DNA TGTGCCAGCAGCCTCGAACTAGCGGCTAGCACAGATACGCAGTATTTT. Based on the CDR3 plus reference TRBV5-6 and TRBJ2-3, the full variable domain is DAGVTQSPTHLIKTRGQQVTLRCSPKSGHDTVSWYQQALGQGPQFIFQYYEEEERQRGNFPDRFSGHQFPNYSSELNVNALLLGDSALYLCASSLELAASTDTQYFGPGTRLTVL.

The chain's CDR3 is CASSKRLTYEQYF. As DNA, the CDR3 is TGTGCCAGCAGCAAACGACTGACCTACGAGCAGTACTTC. The J gene is TRBJ2-7, the V gene TRBV3-1; D uncertain. V lost 5 bases and J 2 bases, leaving 10 bases between the germline ends. This CDR3 contains 13 residues. Germline V gives CDR1 LGHDT, CDR2 YNNKEL (reference sequence).

The V and J genes are TRBV6-1 and TRBJ2-1; TRBD2 agrees at 11 bases. The CDR3 is 18 amino acids. CDR1 and CDR2 from the germline V gene are MNHNS and SASEGT. The V and J ends lost 5 bases and 8 bases, in that order; junction bases with no gene match: 17. The CDR3 sequence is CASSRLRSGRVARDEQFF. CDR3 DNA sequence: TGTGCCAGCAGTAGGCTACGTAGCGGGAGGGTCGCACGAGATGAGCAGTTCTTC.

V and J are TRBV14 and TRBJ2-1; tentatively, D is TRBD1 (6 bases). V was clipped by 3 bases and J by 2 bases, with 14 bases between them. CDR1 is SGHDN and CDR2 is FVKESK in the germline V gene. CDR3 length: 16 amino acids. The CDR3 bases are TGTGCCAGCAGCCACGTAGCACAGGGTACCTACAATGAGCAGTTCTTC. The encoded protein is CASSHVAQGTYNEQFF.

The chain recombines TRBV19 with TRBJ2-1, with a weak D call TRBD2 (5 bases). Trimming cost V 3 bases and J 1 base, with 10 bases left between them. CDR1 and CDR2 from the germline V gene are LNHDA and SQIVND (reference sequence). The CDR3 has 15 amino acids. The CDR3 coding sequence is TGTGCCAGTAGTATCTGGAGCGGTTCCTACAATGAGCAGTTCTTC. The encoded protein is CASSIWSGSYNEQFF.

The V call is TRBV18, the J call TRBJ2-7; TRBD1 matches 10 bases. V was clipped by 6 bases and J by 3 bases; unmatched bases: 8. CDR1 and CDR2 from the germline V gene are KGHSH and LQKENI. The CDR3 has 15 residues. In nucleotides, the CDR3 is TGTGCCAGCTCTCCCGATGGACAGGGGGTCTACGAGCAGTACTTC. Translating it yields CASSPDGQGVYEQYF.

The V call is TRBV28, the J call TRBJ2-7; TRBD2 might be the D (5 bases). Trimming took 1 base from V and 3 from J, leaving 10 bases between them. The germline V gene has CDR1 MDHEN and CDR2 SYDVKM. The CDR3 covers 14 residues. CDR3 coding DNA: TGTGCCAGCAGTTTATATGAAGGGAGCTACGAGCAGTACTTC. It yields the protein CASSLYEGSYEQYF.

This sequence joins TRBV9 and TRBJ1-3; D gene uncertain. CDR1 SGDLS and CDR2 YYNGEE come from the germline V gene. The CDR3 loop spans 14 amino acids. Trimming removed 3 bases at V and 0 bases at J, with 7 bases between. The CDR3 region is CASSARFSGNTIYF. The CDR3 DNA sequence: TGTGCCAGCAGCGCCCGCTTCTCTGGAAACACCATATATTTT.

The table lists this clonotype with a few counts. The gene calls are TRBV20-1 and TRBJ2-5; D is perhaps TRBD2 (5 bases). V lost 0 bases and J lost 4, with 21 bases in between. Germline-derived CDR1 and CDR2 are DFQATT and SNEGSKA (reference sequence). CDR3 length: 17 amino acids. DNA for the CDR3: TGCAGTGCTAGAGACTTCTCCTCGACTACACGGGGAGAGACCCAGTACTTC. It encodes CSARDFSSTTRGETQYF.

The V and J genes are TRBV7-9 and TRBJ2-7; D unresolved. The CDR3 has 15 residues. The germline V gene has CDR1 SEHNR and CDR2 FQNEAQ (reference sequence). The ends were cut back, 5 bases at V and 5 bases at J, with 19 bases in the middle. For the CDR3, the DNA is TGTGCCAGCAGCCTACCGATTCGCGTTATAGACGAGCAGTACTTC. Its protein product is CASSLPIRVIDEQYF.

The V and J genes are TRBV5-1 and TRBJ2-7, with D perhaps TRBD2 (6 bases). V lost 3 bases and J 5 bases, leaving 9 bases between the germline ends. The CDR3 sequence is 12 residues long. Per germline, CDR1 SGHRS and CDR2 YFSETQ. The DNA for the CDR3 is TGCGCCAGCAGCTGGGGGGTAGACGAGCAGTACTTC. As protein: CASSWGVDEQYF. The full variable domain, its missing parts supplied by reference TRBV5-1 and TRBJ2-7, is KAGVTQTPRYLIKTRGQQVTLSCSPISGHRSVSWYQQTPGQGLQFLFEYFSETQRNKGNFPGRFSGRQFSNSRSEMNVSTLELGDSALYLCASSWGVDEQYFGPGTRLTVT.

CDR3 loop: CASSAGTGGVQPQHF. Here the CDR3 DNA reads TGTGCCAGCAGTGCCGGGACAGGGGGGGTCCAGCCCCAGCATTTT. J is TRBJ1-5 and V is TRBV27, with 11 bases lining up with TRBD1. CDR1 is MNHEY, CDR2 SMNVEV, per germline (reference sequence). This CDR3 comprises 15 residues. V gave up 5 bases and J gave up 7 bases; unmatched junction bases: 7.

The V gene is TRBV28, the J gene TRBJ2-1; D gene uncertain. The CDR3 covers 12 residues. V shed 3 bases and J shed 5 bases, with 5 bases lying between them. Germline loops: CDR1 MDHEN, CDR2 SYDVKM. The CDR3 loop reads CASSFLHNEQFF. CDR3 coding DNA: TGTGCCAGCAGTTTTCTCCACAATGAGCAGTTCTTC.